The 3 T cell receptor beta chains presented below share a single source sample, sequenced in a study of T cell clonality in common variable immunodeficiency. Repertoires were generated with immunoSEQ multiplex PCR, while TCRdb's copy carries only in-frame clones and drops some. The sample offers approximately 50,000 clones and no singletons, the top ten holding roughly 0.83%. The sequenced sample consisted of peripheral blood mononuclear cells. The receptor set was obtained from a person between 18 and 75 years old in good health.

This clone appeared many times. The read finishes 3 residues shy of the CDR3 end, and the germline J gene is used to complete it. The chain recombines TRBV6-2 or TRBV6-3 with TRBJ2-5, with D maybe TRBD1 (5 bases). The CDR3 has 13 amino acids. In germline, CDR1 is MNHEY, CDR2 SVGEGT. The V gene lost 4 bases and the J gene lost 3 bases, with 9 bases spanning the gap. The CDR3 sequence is CASSWGRKETQYF. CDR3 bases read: TGTGCCAGCAGTTGGGGCCGAAAAGAGACC.

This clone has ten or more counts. The CDR3 spells CASTGDPTDTQYF. The sequenced CDR3 bases are TGTGCCAGCACCGGGGATCCCACAGATACG. V gene TRBV28 combines with J gene TRBJ2-3, with D possibly matching TRBD2 (5 bases). The read terminates 3 residues ahead of where the CDR3 ends, so the germline J gene completes it. This CDR3 comprises 13 residues. V lost 7 bases to trimming and J lost 2 bases, with 10 bases between them. From germline, CDR1 is MDHEN and CDR2 SYDVKM.

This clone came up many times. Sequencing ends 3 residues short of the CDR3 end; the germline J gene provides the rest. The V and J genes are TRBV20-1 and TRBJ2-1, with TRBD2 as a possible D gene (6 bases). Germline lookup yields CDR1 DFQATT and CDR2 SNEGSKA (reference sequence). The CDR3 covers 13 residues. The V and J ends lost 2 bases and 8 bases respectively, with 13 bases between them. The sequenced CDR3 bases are TGCAGTGCTAGAAGGGGTGGCGGGGATGAG. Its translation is CSARRGGGDE. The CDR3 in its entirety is CSARRGGGDEQFF.